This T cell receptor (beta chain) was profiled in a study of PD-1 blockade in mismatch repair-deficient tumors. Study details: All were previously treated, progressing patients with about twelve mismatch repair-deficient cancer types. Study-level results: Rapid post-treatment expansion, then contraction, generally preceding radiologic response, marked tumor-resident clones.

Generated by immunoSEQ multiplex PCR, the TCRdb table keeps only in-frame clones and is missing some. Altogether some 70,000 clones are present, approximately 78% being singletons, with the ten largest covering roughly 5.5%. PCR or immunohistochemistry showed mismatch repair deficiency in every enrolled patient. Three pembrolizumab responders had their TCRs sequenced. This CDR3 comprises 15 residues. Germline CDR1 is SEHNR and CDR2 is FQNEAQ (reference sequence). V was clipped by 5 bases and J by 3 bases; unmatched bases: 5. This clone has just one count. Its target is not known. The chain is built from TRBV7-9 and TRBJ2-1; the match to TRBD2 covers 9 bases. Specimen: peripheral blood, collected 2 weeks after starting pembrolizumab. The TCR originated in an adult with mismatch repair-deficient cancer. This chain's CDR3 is CASSRLAGNYNEQFF. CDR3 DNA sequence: TGTGCCAGCAGCAGGCTAGCGGGAAACTACAATGAGCAGTTCTTC. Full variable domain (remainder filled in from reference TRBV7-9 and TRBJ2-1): DTGVSQNPRHKITKRGQNVTFRCDPISEHNRLYWYRQTLGQGPEFLTYFQNEAQLEKSRLLSDRFSAERPKGSFSTLEIQRTEQGDSAMYLCASSRLAGNYNEQFFGPGTRLTVL.